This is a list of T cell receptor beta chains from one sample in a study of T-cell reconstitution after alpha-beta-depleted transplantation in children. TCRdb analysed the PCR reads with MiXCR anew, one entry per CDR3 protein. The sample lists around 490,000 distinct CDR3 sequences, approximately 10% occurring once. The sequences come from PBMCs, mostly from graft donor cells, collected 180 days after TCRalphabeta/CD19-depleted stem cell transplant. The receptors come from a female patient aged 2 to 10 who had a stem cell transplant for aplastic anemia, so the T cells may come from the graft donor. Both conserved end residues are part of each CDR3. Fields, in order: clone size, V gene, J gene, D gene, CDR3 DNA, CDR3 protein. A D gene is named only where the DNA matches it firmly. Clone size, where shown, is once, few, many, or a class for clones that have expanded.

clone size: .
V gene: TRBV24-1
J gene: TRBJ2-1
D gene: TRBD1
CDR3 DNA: TGTGCCACCAGTGATACGGGGACAGGGCCCTCACACGTTTCCAATGAGCAGTTCTTC
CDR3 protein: CATSDTGTGPSHVSNEQFF

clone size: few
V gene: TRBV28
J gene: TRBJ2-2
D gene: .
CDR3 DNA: TGTGCCAGCAGCCGGCCGAACACCGGGGAGCTGTTTTTT
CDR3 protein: CASSRPNTGELFF

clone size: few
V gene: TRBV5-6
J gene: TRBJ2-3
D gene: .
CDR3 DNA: TGTGCCAGCAGCTTGTTATCAGGGGCGCGTGCAGATACGCAGTATTTT
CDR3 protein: CASSLLSGARADTQYF

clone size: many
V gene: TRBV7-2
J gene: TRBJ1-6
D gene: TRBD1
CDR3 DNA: TGTGCCAGCAGCTTCCGGGACAGGGGGCCGAATTCACCCCTCCACTTT
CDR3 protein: CASSFRDRGPNSPLHF

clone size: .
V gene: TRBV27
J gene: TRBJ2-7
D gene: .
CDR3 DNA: TGTGCCAGCAGTCTGATTGACAACGACGAGCAGTACTTC
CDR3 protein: CASSLIDNDEQYF

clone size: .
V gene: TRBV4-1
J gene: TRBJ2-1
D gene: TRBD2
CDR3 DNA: TGCGCCAGCAGCCTTCCTAGCGGAGGACGCAATGAGCAGTTCTTC
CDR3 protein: CASSLPSGGRNEQFF

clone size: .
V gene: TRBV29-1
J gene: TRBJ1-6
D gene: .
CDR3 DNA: TGCAGCGTGACGGAGACATATAATTCACCCCTCCACTTT
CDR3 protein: CSVTETYNSPLHF

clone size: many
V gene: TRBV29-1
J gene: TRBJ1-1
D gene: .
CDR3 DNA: TGCAGCGTTGAGTCTTTCTGGAACACTGAAGCTTTCTTT
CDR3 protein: CSVESFWNTEAFF

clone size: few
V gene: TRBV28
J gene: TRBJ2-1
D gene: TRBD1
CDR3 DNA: TGTGCCAGCACTGGGACAGGGGGTTTAAATGAGCAGTTCTTC
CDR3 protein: CASTGTGGLNEQFF

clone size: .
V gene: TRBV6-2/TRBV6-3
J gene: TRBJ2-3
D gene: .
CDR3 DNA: TGTGCCAGCAGCCGACACGGCCTTGGCACAGATACGCAGTATTTT
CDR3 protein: CASSRHGLGTDTQYF

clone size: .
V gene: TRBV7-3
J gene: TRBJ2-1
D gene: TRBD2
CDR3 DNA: TGTGCCAGCAGCTTAACTGGTGGGAATCCTGGAGGGCTAGCGGGAGCCTACAATGAGCAGTTCTTC
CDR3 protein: CASSLTGGNPGGLAGAYNEQFF

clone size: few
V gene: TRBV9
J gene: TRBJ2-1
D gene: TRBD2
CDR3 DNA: TGTGCCAGCGGAGAGGGACTAGCGGGAGGAAGCTCCTACAATGAGCAGTTCTTC
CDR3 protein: CASGEGLAGGSSYNEQFF

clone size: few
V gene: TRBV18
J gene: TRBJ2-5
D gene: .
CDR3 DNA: TGTGCCAGCTCACCACCGGTTATGGAGACCCAGTACTTC
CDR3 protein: CASSPPVMETQYF

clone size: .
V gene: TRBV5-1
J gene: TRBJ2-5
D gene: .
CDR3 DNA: TGCGCCAGCAGCTTGGTGGGTCGGCAGCAAGAGACCCAGTACTTC
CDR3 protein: CASSLVGRQQETQYF

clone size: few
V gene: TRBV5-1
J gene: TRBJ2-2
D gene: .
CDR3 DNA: TGCGCCAGCAGCTTGGTACCAGGGCCGAACACCGGGGAGCTGTTTTTT
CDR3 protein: CASSLVPGPNTGELFF

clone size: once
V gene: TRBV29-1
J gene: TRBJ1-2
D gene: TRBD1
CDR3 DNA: TGCAGCGTCTTGACGCGACAGGGTAATGGCGACACCTTC
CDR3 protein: CSVLTRQGNGDTF

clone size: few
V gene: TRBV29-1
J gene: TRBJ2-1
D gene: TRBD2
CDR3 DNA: TGCAGCGTTGCCTCAATAATAGCGGGGGTATACAATGAGCAGTTCTTC
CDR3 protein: CSVASIIAGVYNEQFF

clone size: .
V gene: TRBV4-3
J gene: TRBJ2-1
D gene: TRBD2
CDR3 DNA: TGCGCCAGCAGCGACGGGGGGGCATACTACAATGAGCAGTTCTTC
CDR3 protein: CASSDGGAYYNEQFF

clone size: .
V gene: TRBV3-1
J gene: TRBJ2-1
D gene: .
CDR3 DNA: TGTGCCAGCAGCCAAGAAGACCTGACAGGCGACAATGAGCAGTTCTTC
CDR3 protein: CASSQEDLTGDNEQFF

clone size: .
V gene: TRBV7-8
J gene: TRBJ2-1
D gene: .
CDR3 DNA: TGTGCCAGCAGCCATCGTGAGAGGGGGGCCTACAATGAGCAGTTCTTC
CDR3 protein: CASSHRERGAYNEQFF

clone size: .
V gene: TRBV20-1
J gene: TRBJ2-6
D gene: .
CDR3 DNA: TGCAGTGCAGATCGGGACGGGGCCAACGTCCTGACTTTC
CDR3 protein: CSADRDGANVLTF

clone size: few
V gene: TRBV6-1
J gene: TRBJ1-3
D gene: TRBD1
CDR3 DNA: TGTGCCAGCAGGACAGGGCGCATCACCATATATTTT
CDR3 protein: CASRTGRITIYF

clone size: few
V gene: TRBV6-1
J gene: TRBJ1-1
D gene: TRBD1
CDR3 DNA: TGTGCCAGCAGTGATCGGGACAGAGAGAACACTGAAGCTTTCTTT
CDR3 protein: CASSDRDRENTEAFF

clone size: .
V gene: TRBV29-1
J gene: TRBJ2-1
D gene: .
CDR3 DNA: TGCAGCGTTGAACTGGCCGCCAATGAGCAGTTCTTC
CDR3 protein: CSVELAANEQFF

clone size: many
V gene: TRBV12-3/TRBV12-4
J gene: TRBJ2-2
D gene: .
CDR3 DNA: TGTGCCAGCAGTTCCGAGGGGACCGGGGAGCTGTTTTTT
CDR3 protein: CASSSEGTGELFF

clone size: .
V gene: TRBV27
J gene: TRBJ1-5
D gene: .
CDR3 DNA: TGTGCCAGCAGTGTGGACCTTTGGGACCAGCCCCAGCATTTT
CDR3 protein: CASSVDLWDQPQHF

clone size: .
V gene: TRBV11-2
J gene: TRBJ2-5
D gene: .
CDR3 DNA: TGTGCCAGCAGCCAGGGGAACGAAGAGACCCAGTACTTC
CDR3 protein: CASSQGNEETQYF